Below, one T cell receptor beta chain is given with its context. Its antigen is not known. The PCR was carried out with 60 Vbeta primers and 13 Jbeta primers. Clones were sequenced by immunoSEQ multiplex PCR, and TCRdb holds only the in-frame ones, with some missing. This sample carries about 140,000 clones, roughly 80% of them seen once, and the ten largest clones take less than 3.5%. This specimen comes from a study of cytomegalovirus exposure and HLA in healthy donors. Study-level findings and limits: The authors enumerated around 150 TCR beta chains as linked to cytomegalovirus. Reportedly, TCR beta sequences accurately predicted HLA-A and HLA-B alleles in most subjects. As a later analysis revealed, the rate of TCR association differed by HLA locus, with DRB1 most and HLA-C fewest. Per a prior analysis, the majority of TCR beta V segments were productive roughly 87% or roughly 30% of the time.

Per germline, CDR1 SGDLS and CDR2 YYNGEE. Trimming took off 0 bases at V and 12 bases at J, with 7 bases between the two ends. This CDR3 is 12 amino acids long. Sequenced sample: PBMCs. The rearrangement links TRBV9 to TRBJ1-6; D remains ambiguous. The receptor was isolated from a woman between 25 and 40 years old in good health and CMV-seronegative. In DNA form, the CDR3 reads TGTGCCAGCAGCGTAGCGGAGGGACCCCTCCACTTT. Translating it yields CASSVAEGPLHF. Looking up the rest from reference TRBV9 and TRBJ1-6 gives the full variable domain: DSGVTQTPKHLITATGQRVTLRCSPRSGDLSVYWYQQSLDQGLQFLIQYYNGEERAKGNILERFSAQQFPDLHSELNLSSLELGDSALYFCASSVAEGPLHFGNGTRLTVT.